This record covers a single T cell receptor beta chain. Its antigen is currently unknown. The sample's treatment: approximately 18 received Ad26.COV2.S at low or high dose, single or two shots; 5 received placebo; per-sample allocation not given. It was on day 63 after the first vaccine or placebo injection that samples were taken. The sample came from a Boston adult aged 18-55 years. Germline-derived CDR1 and CDR2 are KGHSH and LQKENI. V gave up 2 bases and J gave up 5 bases, with 12 bases separating them. This CDR3 has 15 amino acids. Libraries were prepared by immunoSEQ multiplex PCR; TCRdb keeps only in-frame clonotypes and omits some of them. The sample contains about 330,000 clones, roughly 90% of which appear only once. The data were taken from a study of Ad26.COV2.S vaccination and SARS-CoV-2 variants. The study's findings and limits: Responses of spike-specific T cells (both CD8+ and CD4+) reportedly showed substantial breadth after vaccination. Placebo recipients trailed vaccine recipients in spike-specific TCR breadth.

The clonotype comes from a person aged 18 to 59 who received the Ad26.COV2.S COVID-19 vaccine or a placebo. Material: peripheral blood, obtained in a trial of Ad26.COV2.S vaccine versus placebo. The gene calls are TRBV18 and TRBJ1-4; D might be TRBD1 (6 bases). CDR3 in amino acids: CASSPADRVNEKLFF. For the CDR3, the DNA is TGTGCCAGCTCACCAGCGGACAGAGTAAATGAAAAACTGTTTTTT.